The 21 T cell receptor beta chains below all came from one sample that was sequenced in a study of T cells after yellow fever vaccination. Each CDR3 protein gets one entry after TCRdb re-called the 5' RACE reads with MiXCR. Of approximately 550,000 distinct CDR3 sequences detected, 15% to 20% appear once; the ten largest clones hold 14%. The sequences come from PBMCs, collected 15 days after the yellow fever booster vaccination. These receptors were collected from a man younger than 40 who received the YFV17D yellow fever vaccine.

The sample holds a few counts of this clonotype. The J gene is TRBJ2-1, the V gene TRBV20-1; D uncertain. This CDR3 has 10 amino acids. CDR1 and CDR2 from the germline V gene are DFQATT and SNEGSKA (reference sequence). Between the trimmed V and J ends, which lost 7 bases and 8 bases, there was a span of 9 bases. Here the CDR3 reads CSDRRDEQFF. Here the CDR3 DNA reads TGCAGTGATCGAAGGGATGAGCAGTTCTTC.

The CDR3 nucleotides are TGTGCCAGCAGCTTAGCTCAGTCTGGAGCTTTCTTT. Its protein is CASSLAQSGAFF. J is TRBJ1-1 and V is TRBV7-9; D is unresolved. The germline V and J ends were trimmed by 0 bases and 10 bases, with 9 bases remaining between them. CDR1 SEHNR and CDR2 FQNEAQ come from the germline V gene (reference sequence). The CDR3 has 12 amino acids.

This clonotype was seen a few times. The CDR3 is CSALSGRAYNEQFF. Written as DNA, the CDR3 is TGCAGTGCTTTAAGCGGGCGGGCGTACAATGAGCAGTTCTTC. V usage is TRBV20-1 and J usage is TRBJ2-1; a weak D match, TRBD2 (6 bases). The CDR3 is made up of 14 amino acids. The V end was cut by 5 bases, the J end by 4 bases, with 15 bases between. Germline V gene data show CDR1 as DFQATT and CDR2 as SNEGSKA (reference sequence).

The rearrangement links TRBV7-2 to TRBJ2-3; the D is unclear. CDR1 is SGHTA and CDR2 is FQGNSA in the germline V gene. The CDR3 is 12 amino acids. The V and J ends lost 7 bases and 1 base respectively, with 6 bases between them. CDR3 DNA: TGTGCCAGCAACAAAGGCACAGATACGCAGTATTTT. Encoded protein: CASNKGTDTQYF.

This clonotype was seen a handful of times. V is TRBV27 and J is TRBJ2-5; maybe TRBD2 (6 bases). The CDR3 totals 15 residues. V lost 5 bases, J lost 7 bases, and 20 bases lay in between. Germline values: CDR1 MNHEY, CDR2 SMNVEV (reference sequence). Here the CDR3 reads CASSNPRRGDGTQYF. The CDR3 nucleotides read TGTGCCAGCAGTAACCCCAGGAGGGGTGATGGGACCCAGTACTTC.

A few counts support this clonotype. The rearrangement joins TRBV19 to TRBJ2-2; TRBD2 aligns across 7 bases. The V gene end was trimmed by 6 bases and the J gene end by 9 bases; junction bases not matched to a gene: 4. CDR1 and CDR2 from the germline V gene are LNHDA and SQIVND (reference sequence). The CDR3 extends over 12 amino acids. The CDR3 nucleotides are TGTGCCAGTAGCCGGGGGGACCGGGAGCTGTTTTTT. Translation: CASSRGDRELFF.

This clonotype was observed a few times. The chain carries TRBV12-3 or TRBV12-4 and TRBJ2-3; 10 positions agree with TRBD1. V shed 5 bases and J 6 bases; nucleotides not matched to a gene: 11. The CDR3 totals 16 residues. The CDR3 spells CASSPPTGQGSDTQYF. The CDR3 coding sequence is TGTGCCAGCAGTCCCCCTACGGGACAGGGGTCGGATACGCAGTATTTT.

The chain carries TRBV18 and TRBJ1-5; perhaps TRBD1 as D (5 bases). V gave up 3 bases and J gave up 2 bases, with 14 bases separating them. This CDR3 contains 16 residues. Germline CDR1 reads KGHSH; CDR2 reads LQKENI. CDR3 loop: CASSPRSGEGNQPQHF. Written as DNA, the CDR3 is TGTGCCAGCTCACCTCGATCGGGGGAGGGCAATCAGCCCCAGCATTTT.

The chain has TRBV20-1 and TRBJ1-6; 9 nucleotides line up with TRBD1. The CDR3 is 13 residues long. The ends lost 5 bases at V and 10 bases at J; junction bases unmatched: 6. Germline CDR1 and CDR2: DFQATT and SNEGSKA (reference sequence). CDR3 sequence reads: CSAVRDRESPLHF. Here the CDR3 DNA reads TGCAGTGCTGTCCGGGACAGGGAATCACCCCTCCACTTT.

This chain joins TRBV20-1 and TRBJ2-7, with TRBD2 as a possible D gene (5 bases). Trimming took 2 bases from V and 3 from J, leaving 8 bases between them. Germline V gene sequence: CDR1 DFQATT, CDR2 SNEGSKA (reference sequence). CDR3 length: 12 amino acids. CDR3 bases: TGCAGTGCTAGACGAACTAGCTACGAGCAGTACTTC. It translates to CSARRTSYEQYF.

The chain combines TRBV4-1 with TRBJ2-5; D is ambiguous. The CDR3 sequence is 13 residues long. Trimming removed 4 bases from V and 2 bases from J, with 8 bases in between. The germline V gene has CDR1 MGHRA and CDR2 YSYEKL. The CDR3 loop is CASSRRLQETQYF. CDR3 bases: TGCGCCAGCAGCCGCCGACTGCAAGAGACCCAGTACTTC.

The chain's CDR3 is CASSATDRHPYNEQFF. The DNA for the CDR3 is TGTGCCAGCAGCGCAACGGACAGGCACCCCTACAATGAGCAGTTCTTC. The V gene is TRBV6-2 or TRBV6-3, the J gene TRBJ2-1; 7 bases agree with TRBD1. This CDR3 is built from 16 residues. The germline V gene encodes CDR1 MNHEY and CDR2 SVGEGT. Trimming at V came to 6 bases and at J to 2 bases, leaving 10 bases not matched to a gene.

V and J are TRBV5-1 and TRBJ2-1; no clear D. Germline V gives CDR1 SGHRS, CDR2 YFSETQ. This CDR3 comprises 12 residues. Trimming removed 0 bases from V and 9 bases from J, with 7 bases in between. The CDR3: CASSLVRSEQFF. CDR3 nucleotides: TGCGCCAGCAGCTTGGTGCGGAGTGAGCAGTTCTTC.

This clonotype came up a few times. The J gene is TRBJ2-2, the V gene TRBV21-1; the table gives TRBD2 as D, unverified against the DNA. TRBV21-1 is a known pseudogene. The CDR3 totals 22 residues. DNA for the CDR3: TGTGCCAGCAGCAAACTTACAGTCGAGGGGACTAGCCGCCGTACGAACACCGGGGAGCTGTTTTTT. Translating gives CASSKLTVEGTSRRTNTGELFF.

The chain recombines TRBV2 with TRBJ2-1, with no clear D. Trimming removed 4 bases at V and 6 bases at J, with 7 bases between. The germline V gene encodes CDR1 SNHLY and CDR2 FYNNEI. The CDR3 has 12 residues. CDR3 in amino acids: CASSGRSNEQFF. CDR3 DNA: TGTGCCAGCAGTGGTCGCAGCAATGAGCAGTTCTTC.

In this sample, this clonotype turned up many times. Relative to the germline gene, one junction end is altered; a read error may explain this. The V gene is TRBV5-1, the J gene TRBJ2-2; no definite D call. The CDR3 totals 12 residues. Germline loops: CDR1 SGHRS, CDR2 YFSETQ. The CDR3 sequence: CASSLNTGELFF. In DNA form, the CDR3 reads TGTGCCAGCAGCTTGAACACCGGGGAGCTGTTTTTT.

This chain links TRBV20-1 with TRBJ2-2; D is undetermined. The ends were cut back, 0 bases at V and 6 bases at J, with 11 bases in the middle. The CDR3 sequence is 14 residues long. Germline CDR1 is DFQATT and CDR2 is SNEGSKA (reference sequence). The CDR3 nucleotides are TGCAGTGCTAGAGAATCCCACAGCCCCGGGGAGCTGTTTTTT. Translating gives CSARESHSPGELFF.

The count of this clonotype is one. This chain uses TRBV7-2 with TRBJ2-1, with D maybe TRBD2 (5 bases). The V gene's germline CDR1 is SGHTA and CDR2 FQGNSA. Trimming removed 3 bases from V and 10 bases from J, with 16 bases in between. The CDR3 length is 14 residues. In DNA, the CDR3 is TGTGCCAGCAGCTTTATGACCGAGGGCTTCGAGCAGTTCTTC. Residues: CASSFMTEGFEQFF.

The chain couples TRBV7-9 to TRBJ2-5; maybe TRBD1 (7 bases). The germline V gene has CDR1 SEHNR and CDR2 FQNEAQ (reference sequence). V lost 8 bases to trimming and J lost 3 bases, with 13 bases between them. The CDR3 covers 13 residues. CDR3 DNA sequence: TGTGCCAGCCGGAGGGGGACAGAAGAGACCCAGTACTTC. Its protein is CASRRGTEETQYF. Supplemented by reference TRBV7-9 and TRBJ2-5, the full variable domain reads DTGVSQNPRHKITKRGQNVTFRCDPISEHNRLYWYRQTLGQGPEFLTYFQNEAQLEKSRLLSDRFSAERPKGSFSTLEIQRTEQGDSAMYLCASRRGTEETQYFGPGTRLLVL.

V and J are TRBV20-1 and TRBJ2-1; a possible D gene is TRBD2 (6 bases). The CDR3 loop spans 14 amino acids. CDR1 is DFQATT and CDR2 is SNEGSKA in the germline V gene (reference sequence). The ends were cut back, 5 bases at V and 5 bases at J, with 16 bases in the middle. CDR3 DNA: TGCAGTGCTGCGGGACTCCTAGTGGACAATGAGCAGTTCTTC. Translating gives CSAAGLLVDNEQFF.

This clonotype was detected only a few times. This chain uses TRBV20-1 with TRBJ2-1; no definite D call. Trimming left V 6 bases short and J 8 bases short, with 14 bases between. This CDR3 region has 12 residues. Germline V lookup: CDR1 DFQATT, CDR2 SNEGSKA (reference sequence). CDR3 DNA sequence: TGCAGTGCCACGATCCTTGGCGATGAGCAGTTCTTC. Its translation is CSATILGDEQFF.